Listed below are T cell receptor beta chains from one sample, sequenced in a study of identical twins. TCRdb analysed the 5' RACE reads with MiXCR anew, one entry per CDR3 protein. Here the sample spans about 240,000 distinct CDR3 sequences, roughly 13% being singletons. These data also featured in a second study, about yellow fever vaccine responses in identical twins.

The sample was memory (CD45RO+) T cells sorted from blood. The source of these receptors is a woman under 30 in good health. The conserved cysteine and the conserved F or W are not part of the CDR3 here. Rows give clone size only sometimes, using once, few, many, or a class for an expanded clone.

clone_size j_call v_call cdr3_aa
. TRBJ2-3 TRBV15 ATSREYLSDTDTQY
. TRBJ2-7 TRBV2 ASRPTGHTYEQY
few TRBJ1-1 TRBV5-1 ASSLASGVEAF
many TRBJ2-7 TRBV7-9 ASSFTLYEQY
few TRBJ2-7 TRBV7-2 ASSLRRGPDEQY
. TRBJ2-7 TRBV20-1 SAGGTGRPGEQY
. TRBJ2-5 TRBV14 ASSQADRGFETQY
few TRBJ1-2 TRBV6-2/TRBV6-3 ASTGETNYGYT
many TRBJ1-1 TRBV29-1 SVRQGQNTEAF
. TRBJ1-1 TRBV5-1 ASGPLGDTEAF
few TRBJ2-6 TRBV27 ASSKAGVWGANVLT
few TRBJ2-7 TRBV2 ASTYGRAIYEQY
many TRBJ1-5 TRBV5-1 ASSLDPGQGNQPQH
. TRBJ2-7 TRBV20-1 SARLAGVSYEQY
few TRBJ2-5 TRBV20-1 SALGLAGETQY
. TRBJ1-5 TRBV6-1 ASRERGVWNQPQH
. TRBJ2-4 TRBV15 ATSRGSDRNIQY
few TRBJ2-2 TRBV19 ASSIQLAGKTGELF
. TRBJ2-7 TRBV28 ASSLANRADYEQY
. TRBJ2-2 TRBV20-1 SAAGGSYTGELF
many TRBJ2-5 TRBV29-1 SEADGPETQY